Listed below are T cell receptor beta chains from one sample, sequenced in a study of identical twins. TCRdb ran MiXCR on the 5' RACE reads and lists one entry per CDR3 protein. Of around 480,000 distinct CDR3 sequences in the sample, 13% to 15% are singletons; the top ten hold approximately 1%. This same sample was also taken into another study, of yellow fever vaccine responses in identical twins.

Sequencing input: CD4+ T cells sorted from blood. These TCRs come from a woman in her late teens or twenties in good health. Both conserved end residues are part of each CDR3. The order of the fields is CDR3 length, clone size, V gene, J gene, D gene, CDR3 protein, CDR3 DNA. D genes are given only for firm matches. A clone size is listed for some rows: how often the clone was seen (once, few, many), or a class if it is expanded.

16	once	TRBV3-1	TRBJ1-6	NA	CASSAHGAKYNSPLHF	TGTGCCAGCAGCGCTCATGGGGCCAAGTATAATTCACCCCTCCACTTT
17	NA	TRBV2	TRBJ2-7	NA	CASRPPRPLGSWDEQYF	TGTGCCAGCAGGCCTCCCAGGCCGTTGGGGAGTTGGGACGAGCAGTACTTC
16	few	TRBV3-1	TRBJ1-2	NA	CASSQDVKGSHYGYTF	TGTGCCAGCAGCCAAGACGTAAAGGGATCCCACTATGGCTACACCTTC
17	few	TRBV24-1	TRBJ2-5	TRBD1	CATSEIGTGALAETQYF	TGTGCCACCAGTGAAATTGGGACAGGAGCATTAGCGGAGACCCAGTACTTC
15	few	TRBV6-5	TRBJ2-7	TRBD1	CASSLRGQAHYEQYF	TGTGCCAGCAGTTTAAGAGGACAGGCCCACTACGAGCAGTACTTC
13	NA	TRBV7-9	TRBJ2-4	NA	CASLGGAKNIQYF	TGTGCCAGCTTGGGTGGGGCCAAAAACATTCAGTACTTC
15	NA	TRBV12-3/TRBV12-4	TRBJ2-1	NA	CASGDFLSSYNEQFF	TGTGCCAGCGGGGACTTCTTGAGCTCCTACAATGAGCAGTTCTTC
16	NA	TRBV15	TRBJ2-7	NA	CATSGFLGGDKNEQYF	TGTGCCACCAGCGGGTTCTTGGGTGGAGACAAAAACGAGCAGTACTTC
11	NA	TRBV28	TRBJ1-1	NA	CASSRMREAFF	TGTGCCAGCAGTAGGATGAGAGAAGCTTTCTTT
14	few	TRBV5-1	TRBJ2-1	TRBD1	CASSAQGAGNEQFF	TGCGCCAGCAGCGCGCAGGGGGCTGGCAATGAGCAGTTCTTC
15	NA	TRBV9	TRBJ2-2	NA	CASSVDGRSTGELFF	TGTGCCAGCAGCGTAGACGGGCGCAGCACCGGGGAGCTGTTTTTT
12	few	TRBV6-6	TRBJ2-1	NA	CASMLQTGKQFF	TGTGCCAGCATGCTCCAGACCGGAAAGCAGTTCTTC
15	NA	TRBV24-1	TRBJ2-2	NA	CATSGVTENTGELFF	TGTGCCACCAGTGGAGTAACAGAGAACACCGGGGAGCTGTTTTTT
13	NA	TRBV7-2	TRBJ2-5	NA	CASSLAHQETQYF	TGTGCCAGCAGCTTAGCCCACCAAGAGACCCAGTACTTC
17	few	TRBV27	TRBJ1-6	TRBD1	CASSFRPGTGTNSPLHF	TGTGCCAGCAGTTTTCGCCCCGGGACAGGGACAAATTCACCCCTCCACTTT
14	few	TRBV3-1	TRBJ1-2	NA	CASSLLSVGGGYTF	TGTGCCAGCAGCCTATTGTCCGTTGGCGGTGGCTACACCTTC
14	NA	TRBV20-1	TRBJ2-2	NA	CSARETGNTGELFF	TGCAGTGCTAGAGAGACAGGGAACACCGGGGAGCTGTTTTTT
14	few	TRBV7-2	TRBJ2-7	TRBD2	CASSEQGLAHEQYF	TGTGCCAGCAGCGAACAGGGACTAGCCCACGAGCAGTACTTC
14	NA	TRBV5-1	TRBJ2-5	NA	CASQRNPRAETQYF	TGCGCCTCCCAGCGGAACCCTCGGGCGGAGACCCAGTACTTC
14	NA	TRBV2	TRBJ2-3	TRBD2	CASSGTSGTDTQYF	TGTGCCAGCTCCGGGACTAGCGGTACAGATACGCAGTATTTT
15	once	TRBV7-2	TRBJ2-3	TRBD2	CASSSGGGDRDTQYF	TGTGCCAGCAGCTCGGGGGGTGGAGATCGAGATACGCAGTATTTT
14	NA	TRBV12-3/TRBV12-4	TRBJ2-3	NA	CASSLDPPPDTQYF	TGTGCCAGCAGTTTAGATCCCCCCCCAGATACGCAGTATTTT
14	NA	TRBV28	TRBJ1-1	NA	CASIPGPVNTEVFF	TGTGCCAGCATTCCGGGACCAGTGAACACTGAAGTTTTCTTT
14	few	TRBV7-9	TRBJ2-5	NA	CASSPRGYQETQYF	TGTGCCAGCAGCCCCAGGGGTTACCAAGAGACCCAGTACTTC
15	NA	TRBV12-3/TRBV12-4	TRBJ2-7	TRBD1	CASSPYRDRTYEQYF	TGTGCCAGCAGTCCGTACCGGGACAGGACCTACGAGCAGTACTTC
12	NA	TRBV18	TRBJ2-1	NA	CASSPLEDEQFF	TGTGCCAGCTCACCACTGGAGGATGAGCAGTTCTTC
16	NA	TRBV9	TRBJ2-2	TRBD1	CASSQGGTGITGELFF	TGTGCCAGCAGCCAAGGCGGGACAGGGATCACCGGGGAGCTGTTTTTT
16	few	TRBV24-1	TRBJ2-1	TRBD1	CATSDLTRTGAREQFF	TGTGCCACCAGTGATTTGACCCGGACAGGGGCTCGTGAGCAGTTCTTC
14	NA	TRBV5-1	TRBJ2-7	NA	CASSLDSQGTKQYF	TGCGCCAGCAGCTTGGATTCCCAGGGGACTAAGCAGTACTTC
15	NA	TRBV30	TRBJ2-1	NA	CAWSGTLVTSNEQFF	TGTGCCTGGAGTGGAACGCTTGTCACCTCCAATGAGCAGTTCTTC
12	NA	TRBV3-1	TRBJ1-2	NA	CASSQNRLGVTF	TGTGCCAGCAGCCAGAATAGGCTGGGGGTCACCTTC
13	few	TRBV5-6	TRBJ2-1	NA	CASSLPGWGEQFF	TGTGCCAGCAGCCTGCCGGGGTGGGGTGAGCAGTTCTTC